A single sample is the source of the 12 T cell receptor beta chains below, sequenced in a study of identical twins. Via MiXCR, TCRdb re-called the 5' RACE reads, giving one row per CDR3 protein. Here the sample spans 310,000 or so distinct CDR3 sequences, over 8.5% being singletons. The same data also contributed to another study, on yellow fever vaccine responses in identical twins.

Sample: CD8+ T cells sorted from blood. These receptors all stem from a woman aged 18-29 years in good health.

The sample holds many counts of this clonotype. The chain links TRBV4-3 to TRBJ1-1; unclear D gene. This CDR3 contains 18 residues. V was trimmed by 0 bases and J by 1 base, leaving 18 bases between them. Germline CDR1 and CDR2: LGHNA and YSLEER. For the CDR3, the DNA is TGCGCCAGCAGCCAAGATCTTGAGTTGACCTACCCGAACACTGAAGCTTTCTTT. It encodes CASSQDLELTYPNTEAFF.

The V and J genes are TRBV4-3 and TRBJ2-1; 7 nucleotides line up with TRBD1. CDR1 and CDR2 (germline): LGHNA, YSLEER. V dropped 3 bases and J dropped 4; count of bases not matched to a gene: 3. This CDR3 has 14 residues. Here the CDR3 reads CASSHGTAYNEQFF. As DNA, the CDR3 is TGCGCCAGCAGCCATGGGACAGCTTACAATGAGCAGTTCTTC.

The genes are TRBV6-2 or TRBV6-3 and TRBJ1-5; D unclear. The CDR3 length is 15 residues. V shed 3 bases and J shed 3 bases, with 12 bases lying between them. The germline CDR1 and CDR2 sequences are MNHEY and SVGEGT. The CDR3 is CASSYGSTDNQPQHF. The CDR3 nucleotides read TGTGCCAGCAGTTATGGGTCTACGGACAATCAGCCCCAGCATTTT.

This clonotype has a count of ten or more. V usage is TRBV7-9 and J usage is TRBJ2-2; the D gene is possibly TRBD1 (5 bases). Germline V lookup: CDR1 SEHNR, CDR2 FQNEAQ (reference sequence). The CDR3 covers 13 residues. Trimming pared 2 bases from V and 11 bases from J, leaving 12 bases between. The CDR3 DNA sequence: TGTGCCAGCAGCTTACGGCTGACAGTTGAGCTGTTTTTT. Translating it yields CASSLRLTVELFF.

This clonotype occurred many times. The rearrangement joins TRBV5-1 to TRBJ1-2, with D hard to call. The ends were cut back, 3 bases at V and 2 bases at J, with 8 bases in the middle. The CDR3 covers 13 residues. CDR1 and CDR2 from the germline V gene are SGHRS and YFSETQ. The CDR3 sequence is CASSSQDNYGYTF. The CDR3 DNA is TGCGCCAGCAGCTCGCAAGACAACTATGGCTACACCTTC.

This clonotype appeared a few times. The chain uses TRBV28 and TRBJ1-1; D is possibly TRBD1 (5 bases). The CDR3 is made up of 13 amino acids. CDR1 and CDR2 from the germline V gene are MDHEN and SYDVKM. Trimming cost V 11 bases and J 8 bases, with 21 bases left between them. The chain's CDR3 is CAYQEVRGGEAFF. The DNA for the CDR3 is TGTGCCTATCAAGAAGTTAGGGGAGGGGAAGCTTTCTTT.

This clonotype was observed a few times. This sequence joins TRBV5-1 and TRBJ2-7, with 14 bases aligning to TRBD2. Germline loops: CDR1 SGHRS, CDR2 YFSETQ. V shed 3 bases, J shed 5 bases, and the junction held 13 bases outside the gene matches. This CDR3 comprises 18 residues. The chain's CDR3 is CASSSSRPGLAGENEQYF. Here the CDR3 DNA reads TGCGCCAGCAGCTCCAGCCGCCCGGGACTAGCGGGAGAGAACGAGCAGTACTTC.

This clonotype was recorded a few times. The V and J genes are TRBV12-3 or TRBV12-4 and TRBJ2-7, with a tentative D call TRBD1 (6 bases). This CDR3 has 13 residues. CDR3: CATKRGWADEQYF. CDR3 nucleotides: TGTGCTACCAAAAGGGGGTGGGCAGACGAGCAGTACTTC.

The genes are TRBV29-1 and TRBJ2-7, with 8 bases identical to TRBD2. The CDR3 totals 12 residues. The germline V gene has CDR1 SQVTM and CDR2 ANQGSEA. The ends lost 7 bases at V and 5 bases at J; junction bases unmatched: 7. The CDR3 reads CSARGGRDEQYF. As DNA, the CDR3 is TGCAGCGCCCGGGGGGGCCGGGACGAGCAGTACTTC.

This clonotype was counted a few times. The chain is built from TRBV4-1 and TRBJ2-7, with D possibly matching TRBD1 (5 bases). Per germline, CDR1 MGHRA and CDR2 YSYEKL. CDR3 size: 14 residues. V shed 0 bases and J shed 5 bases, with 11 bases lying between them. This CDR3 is CASSQEGDSHEQYF. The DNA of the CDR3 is TGCGCCAGCAGCCAAGAAGGGGATAGCCACGAGCAGTACTTC.

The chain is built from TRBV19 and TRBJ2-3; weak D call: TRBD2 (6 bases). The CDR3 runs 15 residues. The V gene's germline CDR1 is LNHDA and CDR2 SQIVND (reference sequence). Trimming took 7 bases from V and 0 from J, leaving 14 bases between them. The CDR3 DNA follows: TGTGCCAGTATTGCGGGGTCCTCTAGCACAGATACGCAGTATTTT. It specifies CASIAGSSSTDTQYF.

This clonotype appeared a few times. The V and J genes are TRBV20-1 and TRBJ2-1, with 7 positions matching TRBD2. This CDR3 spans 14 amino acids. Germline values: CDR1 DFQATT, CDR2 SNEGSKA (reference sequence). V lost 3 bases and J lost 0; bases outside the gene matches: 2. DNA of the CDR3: TGCAGTGCTAGCGGGAGGAACTCCTACAATGAGCAGTTCTTC. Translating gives CSASGRNSYNEQFF.